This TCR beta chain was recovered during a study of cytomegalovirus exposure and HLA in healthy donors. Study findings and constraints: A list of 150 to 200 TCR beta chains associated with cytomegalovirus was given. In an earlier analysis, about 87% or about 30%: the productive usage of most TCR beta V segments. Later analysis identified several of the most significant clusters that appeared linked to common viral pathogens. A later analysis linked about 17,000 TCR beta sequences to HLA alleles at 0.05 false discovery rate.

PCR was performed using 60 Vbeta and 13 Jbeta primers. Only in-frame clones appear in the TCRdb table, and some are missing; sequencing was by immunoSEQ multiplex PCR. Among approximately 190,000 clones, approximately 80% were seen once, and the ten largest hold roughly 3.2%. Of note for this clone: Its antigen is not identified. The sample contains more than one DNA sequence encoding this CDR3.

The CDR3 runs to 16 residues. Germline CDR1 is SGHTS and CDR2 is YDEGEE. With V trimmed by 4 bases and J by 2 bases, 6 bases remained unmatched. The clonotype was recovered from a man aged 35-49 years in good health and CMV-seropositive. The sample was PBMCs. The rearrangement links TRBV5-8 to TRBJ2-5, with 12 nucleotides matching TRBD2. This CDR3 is CASSPGLAGGQETQYF. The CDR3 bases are TGTGCCAGCAGCCCGGGACTAGCGGGTGGGCAAGAGACCCAGTACTTC.